This TCR beta chain was identified during a study of blood T cell repertoires in COVID-19. Whole-study context: Spain, Italy and the United States supplied samples that represented acute and convalescent COVID-19. Sample material is recorded as cDNA or gDNA derived from T cells, B-cell-depleted T cells, or PBMCs.

With V trimmed by 6 bases and J by 5 bases, 9 bases remained unmatched. CDR3 size: 14 residues. The germline V gene encodes CDR1 MNHEY and CDR2 SVGAGI. In the original analysis: Amplification of reference gene primers provided the estimated nucleated cell counts. Measured with immunoSEQ multiplex PCR; TCRdb has only the in-frame clones, and not every one. V and J calls and clone size are as listed in that table; D and trimming were resolved from the DNA. The sample lists some 50,000 clones; roughly 88% were seen once. V is TRBV6-5 and J is TRBJ2-5; 7 bases match TRBD2. This TCR was sampled from a human donor in a cohort sampled during active COVID-19. Specimen: peripheral blood. The CDR3 DNA sequence: TGTGCCAGCAGAAGGACTAGAGGGAGCGAGACCCAGTACTTC. Translated, it gives CASRRTRGSETQYF.